This T cell receptor (beta chain) derives from a study of shared clonotypes between healthy human individuals. Whole-study context: Per donor, three plates held CD4 naive cells, three held CD4 memory, two held CD8 naive and one held CD8 memory. The study, taken as a whole, reports: Blood was the only sampled material, and tissue repertoires likely differ.

Clones were read by immunoSEQ multiplex PCR, and TCRdb kept only the in-frame ones, dropping some. The repertoire holds roughly 2,000,000 clones, around 95% seen once, with approximately 1.7% in the top ten. This clone has a single count. Its antigen is not identified. Trimming stripped 8 bases from V and 5 bases from J, with 10 bases between. Per germline, CDR1 LNHDA and CDR2 SQIVND (reference sequence). This CDR3 comprises 12 residues. The naive CD8 fraction comprised CD45RO-negative cells positively selected for CCR7 and excluded terminally differentiated effector memory CD45RA+ cells. Specimen: naive CD8+ T cells from PBMCs. The chain joins TRBV19 to TRBJ1-5; D is possibly TRBD1 (5 bases). This TCR derives from a man aged 18-30 years in good health. Some clones in this sample may be carry-over from other donors' samples. The CDR3 loop is CASAGGDQPQHF. CDR3 nucleotides: TGTGCCAGTGCGGGGGGGGATCAGCCCCAGCATTTT.